A single sample is the source of the 27 T cell receptor beta chains below, sequenced in a study of blood T cell repertoires in COVID-19. The data were produced by immunoSEQ multiplex PCR, yet TCRdb's version contains in-frame clones alone and is incomplete. The sample holds tens of thousands of clones, roughly 87% seen once. The sequenced sample was peripheral blood. The receptors originated from a human donor with active COVID-19. The donor label of this sample is uncertain.

The chain is built from TRBV19 and TRBJ1-1, with D hard to call. This CDR3 has 14 amino acids. The germline V and J ends were trimmed by 8 bases and 1 base, with 14 bases remaining between them. CDR1 and CDR2 from the germline V gene are LNHDA and SQIVND (reference sequence). This chain's CDR3 is CASGRREQNTEAFF. The CDR3 bases are TGTGCCAGTGGGAGGAGGGAACAGAACACTGAAGCTTTCTTT.

The gene calls are TRBV4-1 and TRBJ2-3; TRBD2 might be the D (6 bases). V lost 4 bases, J lost 0 bases, and 11 bases lay in between. Germline V gives CDR1 MGHRA, CDR2 YSYEKL. This CDR3 has 15 amino acids. CDR3 nucleotides: TGCGCCAGCAGCCCGATAGCGGCGAGCACAGATACGCAGTATTTT. Translation gives CASSPIAASTDTQYF.

The chain links TRBV9 to TRBJ1-6, with D perhaps TRBD1 (6 bases). The V gene lost 6 bases and the J gene lost 9 bases, with 16 bases spanning the gap. Germline-derived CDR1 and CDR2 are SGDLS and YYNGEE. The length of the CDR3 is 14 residues. CDR3 nucleotides: TGTGCCAGCACCGAGGGGGGGGCCGGTTCACCCCTCCACTTT. It translates to CASTEGGAGSPLHF.

The chain joins TRBV6-5 to TRBJ1-2, with no clear D. The V gene's germline CDR1 is MNHEY and CDR2 SVGAGI. The CDR3 has 13 amino acids. V shed 5 bases and J shed 0 bases, with 7 bases lying between them. The CDR3 here is CASSPGSNYGYTF. Written as DNA, the CDR3 is TGTGCCAGCAGTCCCGGGTCTAACTATGGCTACACCTTC.

The chain uses TRBV5-1 and TRBJ2-3, with TRBD1 matching 7 bases. Trimming at V came to 4 bases and at J to 0 bases, leaving 5 bases not matched to a gene. Germline assignment: CDR1 SGHRS and CDR2 YFSETQ. The CDR3 contains 15 residues. The CDR3 sequence is CASSADRVSTDTQYF. DNA of the CDR3: TGCGCCAGCAGCGCCGACAGGGTTAGCACAGATACGCAGTATTTT.

The chain couples TRBV7-3 to TRBJ2-2, with 10 nucleotides matching TRBD2. V was pared by 5 bases and J by 5 bases, with 14 bases of the junction left unmatched. CDR3 size: 18 residues. Germline assignment: CDR1 SGHTA and CDR2 FQGTGA. CDR3 coding DNA: TGTGCCAGCAGCGGCGATCATTCTAGCGGGGGTAGGACCGGGGAGCTGTTTTTT. This gives the protein CASSGDHSSGGRTGELFF.

The chain couples TRBV6-1 to TRBJ1-5; D is unclear. The V and J ends lost 2 bases and 4 bases respectively, with 6 bases between them. The germline V gene encodes CDR1 MNHNS and CDR2 SASEGT. The CDR3 is made up of 13 amino acids. Here the CDR3 reads CASSETYNQPQHF. DNA of the CDR3: TGTGCCAGCAGTGAAACCTATAATCAGCCCCAGCATTTT.

The rearrangement joins TRBV7-6 to TRBJ2-2; 13 bases agree with TRBD2. This CDR3 has 15 residues. After removal of 5 bases from V and 6 bases from J, the junction contained 3 bases not matched to a gene. CDR1 is SGHVS and CDR2 is FNYEAQ in the germline V gene. CDR3 loop: CASSPTSGGAGELFF. The CDR3 nucleotides are TGTGCCAGCAGCCCAACTAGCGGGGGGGCCGGGGAGCTGTTTTTT.

The chain recombines TRBV6-2 or TRBV6-3 with TRBJ2-7; TRBD2 matches 10 bases. The CDR3 has 16 amino acids. V gave up 0 bases and J gave up 3 bases; unmatched junction bases: 5. Germline assignment: CDR1 MNHEY and CDR2 SVGEGT. CDR3 nucleotide sequence: TGTGCCAGCAGTTACTCAACTAGCGGGGCCTTCTACGAGCAGTACTTC. It yields the protein CASSYSTSGAFYEQYF.

The chain carries TRBV19 and TRBJ2-2, with D maybe TRBD2 (6 bases). Germline values: CDR1 LNHDA, CDR2 SQIVND (reference sequence). V lost 3 bases to trimming and J lost 5 bases, with 13 bases between them. The CDR3 runs 15 residues. The CDR3, as DNA: TGTGCCAGTAGTATGGGACGGGGGTGGACCGGGGAGCTGTTTTTT. This encodes CASSMGRGWTGELFF.

This clone was seen only a few times. The chain uses TRBV24-1 and TRBJ2-1, with TRBD2 as a possible D gene (5 bases). Between the trimmed V and J ends, which lost 4 bases and 6 bases, there was a span of 18 bases. The CDR3 is made up of 16 amino acids. Germline V lookup: CDR1 KGHDR, CDR2 SFDVKD. As DNA, the CDR3 is TGTGCCACCAGTGACGGCCGGACGGGGAGTATCAATGAGCAGTTCTTC. Amino acid sequence: CATSDGRTGSINEQFF.

The chain joins TRBV3-1 (or the pseudogene TRBV3-2) to TRBJ2-4; possible D gene TRBD2, 6 bases. Germline V gene lookup returns CDR1 LGHDT and CDR2 YNNKEL (reference sequence). The CDR3 loop spans 14 amino acids. V was pared by 5 bases and J by 15 bases, with 23 bases between. The CDR3 DNA follows: TGTGCCAGCAGCTCTCTGGGACCGCGAGGGAGGAGGTACTTC. This codes for CASSSLGPRGRRYF.

This clone was detected ten times or more. This chain uses TRBV5-3 with TRBJ2-7; a possible D gene is TRBD1 (6 bases). TRBV5-3 is an open reading frame, and its role is uncertain. The CDR3 covers 8 residues. V lost 5 bases and J lost 12, with 6 bases in between. The CDR3 DNA reads TGTGCCAGAAGGACAGGGTACTTC. It codes for CARRTGYF.

V and J are TRBV7-6 and TRBJ2-3, with TRBD2 as a possible D gene (5 bases). CDR3 length: 14 amino acids. Germline V lookup: CDR1 SGHVS, CDR2 FNYEAQ. V was pared by 0 bases and J by 1 base, with 5 bases between. The CDR3, as DNA: TGTGCCAGCAGCTTAGCCGGGGGCACAGATACGCAGTATTTT. As protein: CASSLAGGTDTQYF.

The CDR3 DNA follows: TGTGCCAGTAGGGGACTAGCGGGAGAGACTAGCACAGATACGCAGTATTTT. Protein: CASRGLAGETSTDTQYF. The chain recombines TRBV19 with TRBJ2-3; 14 bases agree with TRBD2. Germline CDR1 reads LNHDA; CDR2 reads SQIVND (reference sequence). Trimming cost V 6 bases and J 0 bases; bases outside gene matches: 5. The CDR3 covers 17 residues.

This clone was seen a handful of times. The chain joins TRBV19 to TRBJ2-7; TRBD1 matches 10 bases. This CDR3 is 15 amino acids long. V lost 6 bases, J lost 2 bases, and 7 bases stayed unmatched. Per germline, CDR1 LNHDA and CDR2 SQIVND (reference sequence). CDR3 loop: CASSTGDRGTYEQYF. CDR3 coding DNA: TGTGCCAGTAGCACTGGGGACAGGGGTACCTACGAGCAGTACTTC.

V usage is TRBV6-5 and J usage is TRBJ1-1, with D perhaps matching TRBD1 (6 bases). This CDR3 region has 15 residues. The germline V gene has CDR1 MNHEY and CDR2 SVGAGI. V was cut by 3 bases and J by 4 bases, with 15 bases left in between. CDR3 amino acids: CASSYGGGASTEAFF. CDR3 nucleotides: TGTGCCAGCAGTTATGGGGGGGGCGCGAGCACTGAAGCTTTCTTT.

The count of this clone is one. This chain uses TRBV4-3 with TRBJ2-5; TRBD2 is a possible D gene (6 bases). From germline, CDR1 is LGHNA and CDR2 YSLEER. The CDR3 contains 18 residues. Deletions cut 0 bases from V and 6 bases from J, with 23 bases between. CDR3 sequence (DNA): TGCGCCAGCAGCCAAGATCCCTACCGGGGGACCCTCAGGAAGACCCAGTACTTC. Amino acids: CASSQDPYRGTLRKTQYF.

The chain carries TRBV29-1 and TRBJ2-7, with D maybe TRBD2 (6 bases). Trimming pared 5 bases from V and 0 bases from J, leaving 11 bases between. The CDR3 is 13 residues long. Germline V gene sequence: CDR1 SQVTM, CDR2 ANQGSEA. The CDR3 sequence is CSVRDGSSYEQYF. The CDR3 region has the DNA TGCAGCGTTCGGGACGGGAGCTCCTACGAGCAGTACTTC.

The chain links TRBV4-2 to TRBJ2-7; the match to TRBD2 covers 9 bases. V lost 0 bases and J lost 6; bases outside the gene matches: 6. The CDR3 covers 15 residues. CDR1 and CDR2 (germline): LGHNA, YNFKEQ. In DNA form, the CDR3 reads TGTGCCAGCAGCCAAGACGGCGGGGGGGTCCCCGAGCAGTACTTC. Translating it yields CASSQDGGGVPEQYF.

The J gene is TRBJ1-1, the V gene TRBV7-2; D is possibly TRBD1 (5 bases). The CDR3 sequence is 13 residues long. Trimming cost V 1 base and J 6 bases, with 9 bases left between them. The germline gives CDR1 SGHTA, CDR2 FQGNSA. The CDR3 DNA reads TGTGCCAGCAGCTTAGTGACGGGGGCTGAAGCTTTCTTT. It translates to CASSLVTGAEAFF.

The rearrangement uses TRBV18 and TRBJ2-1, with 11 nucleotides matching TRBD2. CDR3 size: 15 residues. The V gene's germline CDR1 is KGHSH and CDR2 LQKENI. V lost 6 bases to trimming and J lost 6 bases; unmatched junction nucleotides: 7. The CDR3 nucleotides are TGTGCCAGCTCGTCACTAGCGGGGGCCCGCAATGAGCAGTTCTTC. This encodes CASSSLAGARNEQFF.

CDR3 DNA sequence: TGTGCCAGCAGCCCGGGGGGGACATATGACACTGAAGCTTTCTTT. The encoded protein is CASSPGGTYDTEAFF. V usage is TRBV21-1 and J usage is TRBJ1-1. TRBV21-1 constitutes a pseudogene. The CDR3 is made up of 15 amino acids.

The V and J genes are TRBV27 and TRBJ2-4; tentative D call: TRBD1 (6 bases). Germline loops: CDR1 MNHEY, CDR2 SMNVEV (reference sequence). The CDR3 has 14 amino acids. Trimming took off 2 bases at V and 7 bases at J, with 12 bases between the two ends. CDR3 sequence: CASSLRRQGNIQYF. CDR3 sequence (DNA): TGTGCCAGCAGTTTACGGCGGCAGGGGAACATTCAGTACTTC.

The chain combines TRBV3-1 (or the pseudogene TRBV3-2) with TRBJ2-7; D not certain. V lost 4 bases and J lost 0, with 19 bases in between. Germline V gives CDR1 LGHDT, CDR2 YNNKEL (reference sequence). This CDR3 has 17 residues. CDR3 amino acids: CASSPTIGSPSSYEQYF. The CDR3 nucleotides read TGTGCCAGCAGCCCAACTATTGGGTCGCCGAGCTCCTACGAGCAGTACTTC.

The chain carries TRBV4-3 and TRBJ2-1, with a possible D match to TRBD2 (6 bases). V lost 1 base and J 8 bases, leaving 18 bases between the germline ends. This CDR3 has 16 amino acids. Germline V CDR1 and CDR2: LGHNA, YSLEER. CDR3 nucleotide sequence: TGCGCCAGCAGCCAAGGGTTGGGCGCCCGGGACTATGAGCAGTTCTTC. It translates to CASSQGLGARDYEQFF.

The rearrangement joins TRBV15 to TRBJ2-3; 16 bases are shared with TRBD2. In germline, CDR1 is LNHNV, CDR2 YYDKDF (reference sequence). The CDR3 spans 18 residues. V was pared by 1 base and J by 2 bases, with 3 bases of the junction left unmatched. DNA of the CDR3: TGTGCCACCAGCAGAGGCGGGACTAGCGGGGGGGTCACAGATACGCAGTATTTT. The encoded protein is CATSRGGTSGGVTDTQYF.